This T cell receptor (beta chain) stems from a study of blood T cell repertoires in COVID-19. Across the study: Sites across the United States, Italy and Spain contributed samples from acute and convalescent COVID-19. PBMCs, B-cell-depleted T cells, or T cells were the source of the cDNA or gDNA that made up the material.

Germline-derived CDR1 and CDR2 are SGHNT and YYREEE (reference sequence). J lost 2 bases, V lost 4 bases, and 5 bases had no gene match. This CDR3 contains 16 residues. Under the authors' procedure: Quantification of nucleated cells was approximated via reference gene primer amplification. The method was immunoSEQ multiplex PCR; TCRdb's version includes in-frame clones alone and lacks a portion of them. V and J calls and clone size follow that table, whereas D and trimming were derived from the DNA. The sample shows roughly 98,000 clones, 85% of them seen only once. The rearrangement links TRBV5-4 to TRBJ2-3, with 12 nucleotides matching TRBD2. This TCR derives from a woman aged 70-85 years with active or convalescent COVID-19. Sequenced sample: peripheral blood. Here the CDR3 reads CASSQRLAGDTDTQYF. The CDR3 DNA reads as TGTGCCAGCAGCCAAAGACTAGCGGGGGACACAGATACGCAGTATTTT.